A single sample gave rise to the 2 T cell receptor beta chains below, sequenced in a study of T cell repertoires in cytomegalovirus infection. TCRdb itself ran the reads through MiXCR, one entry per CDR3 protein. The repertoire holds fewer than 250,000 distinct CDR3 sequences, with 20% to 25% as singletons. The specimen was CD8+ T cells from PBMCs. The receptors originated from a human donor in good health (CMV status not recorded). Some clones in this sample may be carry-over from other donors' samples.

This clonotype was observed many times. The V call is TRBV7-9, the J call TRBJ2-7; 10 nucleotides agree with TRBD1. The CDR3 has 14 amino acids. CDR1 SEHNR and CDR2 FQNEAQ come from the germline V gene (reference sequence). J was trimmed by 1 base and V by 7 bases; bases with no gene match: 4. The CDR3 DNA reads as TGTGCCAGCATCGGGGACAGGGGATCCTACGAGCAGTACTTC. Translation gives CASIGDRGSYEQYF.

This clonotype was recorded at least ten times. In DNA, the CDR3 is TGTGCCAGCAGCTTCGTTTCTAATGAGCAGTTCTTC. It is translated as CASSFVSNEQFF. The rearrangement joins TRBV11-2 to TRBJ2-1; D is undetermined. The length of the CDR3 is 12 residues. V lost 3 bases, J lost 7 bases, and 7 bases lay in between. Germline V gives CDR1 SGHAT, CDR2 FQNNGV.